Listed here is a single TCR beta chain. Its specific antigen is unknown. Qualities for individual bases were not recorded, and no much larger clone is one base off. Whole blood was collected in K2EDTA tubes by collaborating institutions according to the institutions' own protocols. For TCRbeta analysis, collaborators shipped samples as frozen whole blood, isolated PBMCs, or DNA extracted from either of those sample types. Sequences SGHTA (CDR1) and FQGNSA (CDR2) are obtained from the germline V gene. At the junction V is shortened by 1 base and J by 3 bases, with 10 bases in between. The CDR3 covers 15 residues, taking in both the cysteine and the phenylalanine. CDR3 DNA is the only sequence kept; it has 45 bases, read in frame from the first base. This entry is derived from a study of blood T cell repertoires in COVID-19 (dated by TCRdb to about 2020). Broadly, across the study: Samples covering the acute and convalescent phases of COVID-19 were provided by collaborators in the United States, Italy and Spain. The repertoires were released in a freely available public database meant as a resource for research on the immune response to SARS-CoV-2. The prospective study material was composed of cDNA or gDNA derived from T cells, B-cell-depleted T cells, or PBMCs. Samples were obtained from the ongoing ImmuneRACE study (first 160 participants) and from about 1,300 subjects provided by 6 global collaborators. The dataset comprised deeply sampled blood TCRbeta repertoires from subjects exposed to, actively infected with, or recovered from COVID-19. Where HLA class I and class II types were available, the types were taken from metadata supplied by the sample provider, not from assay-based typing. A de-identified subject ID, COVID-19 status, age in years and sex were almost always included in the sample metadata. The full study reports these points: The amount of clinical and demographic metadata varied by source and participant and was provided uncurated.

TCRbeta CDR3 regions were amplified from genomic DNA using the immunoSEQ Assay, a bias-controlled multiplex PCR. The paper's data handling went like this. The number of nucleated cells in each sample was estimated from the amplification of reference gene primers within the assay. To quantify the absolute abundance of each unique TCRbeta CDR3 rearrangement, sequence reads were collapsed and filtered. For each sample, productive Simpson clonality was calculated as the square root of Simpson's diversity index over productive rearrangements. TCRdb re-hosts the immuneACCESS table, in-frame sequences only. Its copies lack some clones; in the studies checked, an unresolved V gene accounts for under half of them, and the cause for the rest is not known. The V and J calls and the clone size are those of that table, but D and trimming were determined from the DNA. In this sample the table shows 75,000 or so clones, 82% of which occur a single time. The ten top clones hold more than 9% of the sample.

The receptor was derived from a man aged 55 to 70 with acute or convalescent COVID-19. The chain is assembled from TRBV7-2 and TRBJ1-5; a weak D assignment points to TRBD1 (6 bases agree). What was sequenced was peripheral blood. In nucleotide form, the sequence is TGTGCCAGCAGCTTAGGGGGGGGCCCCAATCAGCCCCAGCATTTT. Its protein reads: CASSLGGGPNQPQHF.